This entry describes one TCR beta chain. Its antigen remains unknown. Blood was collected, roughly 2.4 ml per donor. The germline CDR1 and CDR2 sequences are SGHTA and FQGNSA. CDR3 length: 14 residues. The sample is drawn from a study of monozygotic twins with inflammatory bowel disease. Study-level points and caveats: Especially with disease activity, IBD patients shared fewer clonotypes with others than healthy twins did.

Template switching introduced UMIs that contain a 6-nucleotide sample barcode. TCRalpha and TCRbeta cDNA went through nested PCRs of approximately 17 and 9 cycles, two in total. One entry per CDR3 protein, without DNA, is what TCRdb gives after re-calling the 5' RACE reads. In all, the sample yields some 190,000 distinct CDR3 sequences. This rearrangement joins TRBV7-2 to TRBJ1-1; TCRdb's D call of TRBD1 is untestable without DNA. Sequencing was performed on blood. This TCR derives from a human donor with ulcerative colitis or Crohn's disease, or a healthy co-twin of an affected twin (not recorded which). CDR3 residues: CASSYVRGGTEAFF.